This TCR beta chain was identified in a study of regulatory T cells in long-lasting Graves disease. Time point given: newly diagnosed GD, antithyroid drugs for less than 3 months. Following extraction of RNA from PBMCs, that RNA was used to make the TCR library. Researchers made TCR beta libraries by using iRepertoire HTBI primers and running Arm-PCR on CDR3 regions. Via MiXCR, TCRdb re-called the multiplex PCR reads, giving one row per CDR3 protein. Of roughly 250,000 distinct CDR3 sequences listed, under 20% are singletons. In this sample, this clonotype turned up many times. The same data also went into a second study, on T cells in Graves' hyperthyroidism and ophthalmopathy.

The TCR comes from a woman aged 25 to 39 with Graves disease. Source: peripheral blood mononuclear cells (PBMCs), taken at new diagnosis, from a patient treated with antithyroid drugs.

The CDR3 is CASSPRDRGFYGYTF. The CDR3, as DNA: TGTGCCAGCAGTCCCCGGGACAGGGGCTTCTACGGCTACACCTTC. The chain carries TRBV6-1 and TRBJ1-2; 10 bases fit TRBD1. The CDR3 extends over 15 amino acids. J was trimmed by 8 bases and V by 5 bases; bases with no gene match: 11. Germline lookup yields CDR1 MNHNS and CDR2 SASEGT.